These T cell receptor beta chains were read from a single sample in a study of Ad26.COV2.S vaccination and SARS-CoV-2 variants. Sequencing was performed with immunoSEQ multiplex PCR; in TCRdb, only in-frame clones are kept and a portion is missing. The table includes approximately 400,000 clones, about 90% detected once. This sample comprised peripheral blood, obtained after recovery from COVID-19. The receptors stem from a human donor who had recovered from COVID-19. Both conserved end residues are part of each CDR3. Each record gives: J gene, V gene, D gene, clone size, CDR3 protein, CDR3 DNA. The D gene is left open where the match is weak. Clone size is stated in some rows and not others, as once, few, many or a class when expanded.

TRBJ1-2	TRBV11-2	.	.	CASSQSTDGYTF	TGTGCCAGCAGCCAGTCGACAGATGGCTACACCTTC
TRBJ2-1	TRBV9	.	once	CASSVDGGVYDHYNEQFF	TGTGCCAGCAGCGTAGATGGAGGCGTCTACGATCACTACAATGAGCAGTTCTTC
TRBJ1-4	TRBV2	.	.	CASSGGQLEGEKLFF	TGTGCCAGCAGTGGGGGACAACTTGAGGGCGAAAAACTGTTTTTT
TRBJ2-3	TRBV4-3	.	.	CASSQDRGREADTQYF	TGCGCCAGCAGCCAAGATAGGGGAAGGGAAGCAGATACGCAGTATTTT
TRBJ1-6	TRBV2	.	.	CASKTESSYNSPLHF	TGTGCCAGCAAGACAGAAAGCTCCTATAATTCACCCCTCCACTTT
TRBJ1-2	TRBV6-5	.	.	CASSPVGPGDGYTF	TGTGCCAGCAGCCCGGTAGGCCCCGGGGATGGCTACACCTTC
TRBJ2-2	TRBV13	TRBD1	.	CASTYQQGTGELFF	TGTGCCAGCACCTATCAACAGGGGACCGGGGAGCTGTTTTTT
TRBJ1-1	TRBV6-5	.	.	CASSYSRLGLDTEAFF	TGTGCCAGCAGTTACTCCCGTCTCGGGTTGGACACTGAAGCTTTCTTT
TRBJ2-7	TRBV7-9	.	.	CASRRLVDEQYF	TGTGCCAGCAGACGACTTGTCGACGAGCAGTACTTC
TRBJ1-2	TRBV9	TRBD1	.	CASSHDRGTYGYTF	TGTGCCAGCAGTCATGACAGGGGAACCTATGGCTACACCTTC
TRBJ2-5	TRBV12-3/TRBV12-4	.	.	CASSPGHSETQYF	TGTGCCAGCAGTCCAGGGCATTCAGAGACCCAGTACTTC
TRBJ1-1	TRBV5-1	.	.	CASSLAGGRANTEAFF	TGCGCCAGCAGCTTGGCCGGTGGACGGGCGAACACTGAAGCTTTCTTT
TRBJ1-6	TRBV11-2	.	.	CASSGRGDSPLHF	TGTGCCAGCAGCGGCAGGGGTGACTCACCCCTCCACTTT
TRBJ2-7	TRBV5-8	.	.	CASSLDRNSYEQYF	TGTGCCAGCAGCTTGGACAGGAACTCCTACGAGCAGTACTTC
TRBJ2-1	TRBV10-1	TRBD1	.	CASAGQVYNEQFF	TGCGCCAGCGCAGGACAGGTCTACAATGAGCAGTTCTTC
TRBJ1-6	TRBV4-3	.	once	CASSQDSPLNSPLHF	TGCGCCAGCAGCCAAGATAGCCCTTTGAATTCACCCCTCCACTTT
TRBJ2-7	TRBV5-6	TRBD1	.	CASSRLGQSSYEQYF	TGTGCCAGCAGCCGGCTGGGACAGAGCTCCTACGAGCAGTACTTC
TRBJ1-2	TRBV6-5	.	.	CASSYDRASNYGYTF	TGTGCCAGCAGTTACGACAGAGCCTCTAACTATGGCTACACCTTC
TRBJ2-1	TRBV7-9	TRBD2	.	CASSLVRGGENEQFF	TGTGCCAGCAGCTTAGTCCGGGGGGGAGAGAATGAGCAGTTCTTC
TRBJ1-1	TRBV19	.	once	CASSTKQQGFDTEAFF	TGTGCCAGTAGCACCAAACAACAGGGTTTCGACACTGAAGCTTTCTTT
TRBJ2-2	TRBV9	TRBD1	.	CASSNRSPGQGNTGELFF	TGTGCCAGCAGCAACCGCTCACCGGGACAGGGAAACACCGGGGAGCTGTTTTTT
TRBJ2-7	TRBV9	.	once	CASSPRDRPTREQYF	TGTGCCAGCAGCCCACGAGACAGACCCACACGGGAGCAGTACTTC
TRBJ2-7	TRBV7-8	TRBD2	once	CASSYPYESGNEQYF	TGTGCCAGCAGTTATCCCTACGAAAGCGGGAACGAGCAGTACTTC
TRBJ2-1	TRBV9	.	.	CASSVGGSVGEQFF	TGTGCCAGCAGCGTAGGAGGTAGCGTAGGTGAGCAGTTCTTC
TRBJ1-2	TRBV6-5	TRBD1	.	CASSYLQGGNGYTF	TGTGCCAGCAGTTACCTTCAGGGGGGGAATGGCTACACCTTC
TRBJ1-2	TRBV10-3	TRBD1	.	CAITWDRFYGYTF	TGTGCCATCACCTGGGACAGGTTCTATGGCTACACCTTC
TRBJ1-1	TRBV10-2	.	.	CASSDPSTGNTEAFF	TGCGCCAGCAGTGACCCATCGACAGGGAACACTGAAGCTTTCTTT
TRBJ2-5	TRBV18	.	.	CASSPEGETQYF	TGTGCCAGCTCACCAGAGGGGGAGACCCAGTACTTC
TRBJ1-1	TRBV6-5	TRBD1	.	CASSYVGQGAGAEAFF	TGTGCCAGCAGTTACGTGGGACAGGGGGCGGGGGCTGAAGCTTTCTTT
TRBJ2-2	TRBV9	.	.	CASSVGSDTGELFF	TGTGCCAGCAGCGTAGGCAGCGACACCGGGGAGCTGTTTTTT
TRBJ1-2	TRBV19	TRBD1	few	CASSTGTGYGYTF	TGTGCCAGTAGTACCGGGACAGGGTATGGCTACACCTTC
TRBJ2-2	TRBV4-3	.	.	CASSQVSRGGSGELFF	TGCGCCAGCAGCCAAGTTAGCAGGGGGGGGTCCGGGGAGCTGTTTTTT
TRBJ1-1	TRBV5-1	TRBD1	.	CASSGTGGTEAFF	TGCGCCAGCAGCGGGACAGGGGGAACTGAAGCTTTCTTT
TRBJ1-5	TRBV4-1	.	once	CASSQDRPNLGGNQPQHF	TGCGCCAGCAGCCAAGACCGACCAAACTTGGGCGGCAATCAGCCCCAGCATTTT
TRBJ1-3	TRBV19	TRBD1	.	CASSIGDSYYSGNTIYF	TGTGCCAGTAGTATAGGGGACAGCTATTACTCTGGAAACACCATATATTTT
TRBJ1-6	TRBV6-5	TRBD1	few	CASSYSSGGNSPLHF	TGTGCCAGCAGTTACTCCTCAGGGGGTAATTCACCCCTCCACTTT
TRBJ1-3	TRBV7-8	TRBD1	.	CASSLEQGQFWKGTIYF	TGTGCCAGCAGCTTAGAACAGGGACAGTTCTGGAAAGGCACCATATATTTT
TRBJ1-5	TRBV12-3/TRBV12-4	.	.	CASSQNQPQHF	TGTGCCAGCAGTCAGAATCAGCCCCAGCATTTT
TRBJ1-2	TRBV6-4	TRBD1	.	CASSDKTGGYGYTF	TGTGCCAGCAGTGACAAGACAGGGGGCTATGGCTACACCTTC
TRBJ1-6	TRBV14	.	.	CASSRQSSYNSPLHF	TGTGCCAGCAGCCGCCAAAGCTCCTATAATTCACCCCTCCACTTT
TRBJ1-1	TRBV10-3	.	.	CAINRKTNTEAFF	TGTGCCATCAACAGGAAAACGAACACTGAAGCTTTCTTT
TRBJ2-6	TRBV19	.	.	CASSIEAGPFSGANVLTF	TGTGCCAGTAGTATAGAGGCGGGGCCGTTCTCTGGGGCCAACGTCCTGACTTTC
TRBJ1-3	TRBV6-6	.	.	CASSYSESSGNTIYF	TGTGCCAGCAGTTACTCTGAGAGCTCTGGAAACACCATATATTTT
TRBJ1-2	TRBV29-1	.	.	CSVEAGEGLNYGYTF	TGCAGCGTTGAAGCCGGGGAGGGTTTGAACTATGGCTACACCTTC
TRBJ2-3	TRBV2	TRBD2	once	CASTLSGGAGDTQYF	TGTGCCAGCACCCTAAGCGGGGGGGCGGGGGATACGCAGTATTTT
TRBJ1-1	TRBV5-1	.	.	CASSSQGRSTEAFF	TGCGCCAGCAGCTCCCAGGGGAGGTCAACTGAAGCTTTCTTT
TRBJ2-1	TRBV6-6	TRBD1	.	CASSSLTGVSNEQFF	TGTGCCAGCAGCTCTTTGACAGGGGTGAGCAATGAGCAGTTCTTC
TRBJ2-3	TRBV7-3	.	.	CASSLRAWGNSDTQYF	TGTGCCAGCAGCTTAAGGGCCTGGGGGAATTCAGATACGCAGTATTTT
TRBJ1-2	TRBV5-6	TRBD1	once	CASSFATGGGSYGYTF	TGTGCCAGCAGCTTTGCTACAGGGGGCGGCAGCTATGGCTACACCTTC
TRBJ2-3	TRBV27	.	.	CASSFTADSSATDTQYF	TGTGCCAGCAGTTTCACCGCGGACTCTTCAGCCACAGATACGCAGTATTTT
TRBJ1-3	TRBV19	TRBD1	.	CASRPLYDRGSGNTIYF	TGTGCCAGTAGACCCCTATATGACAGGGGCTCTGGAAACACCATATATTTT
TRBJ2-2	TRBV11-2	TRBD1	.	CASSLPGQGVTGELFF	TGTGCCAGCAGCTTACCGGGACAGGGAGTAACCGGGGAGCTGTTTTTT
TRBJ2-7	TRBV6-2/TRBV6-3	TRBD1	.	CASRYRGPYEQYF	TGTGCCAGCAGATACAGGGGACCCTACGAGCAGTACTTC
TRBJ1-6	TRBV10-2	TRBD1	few	CASRPSGQGDSPLHF	TGCGCCAGCAGACCCTCGGGACAGGGGGATTCACCCCTCCACTTT
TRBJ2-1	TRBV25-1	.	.	CASSRNFGEQFF	TGTGCCAGCAGTAGGAATTTTGGTGAGCAGTTCTTC
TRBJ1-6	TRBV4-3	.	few	CASSQDGPLSPLHF	TGCGCCAGCAGCCAAGATGGACCACTCTCACCCCTCCACTTT
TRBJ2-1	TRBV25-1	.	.	CASSLGDEQFF	TGTGCCAGCAGTCTTGGGGATGAGCAGTTCTTC